This T cell receptor (beta chain) was recorded in a study of cytomegalovirus exposure and HLA in healthy donors. Germline CDR1 reads MDHEN; CDR2 reads SYDVKM. Trimming removed 6 bases from V and 4 bases from J; junction bases left unmatched: 10. The CDR3 is made up of 15 amino acids. A word on this clone: Its antigen remains unidentified.

The PCR ran on 60 Vbeta and 13 Jbeta primers. Assay: immunoSEQ multiplex PCR; the TCRdb copy retains only in-frame clones and omits some. The data show 150,000 to 200,000 clones, around four fifths seen once. Study-wide findings and caveats: Rarity held for most TCR sequences, but there were some public TCRs that occurred in many donors. Sequence variants that were highly shared formed a cluster that was likely a sequencing artifact.

This clonotype was sampled from a man younger than 35 in good health and CMV-seronegative. The chain joins TRBV28 to TRBJ1-1, with 8 nucleotides matching TRBD1. What was sequenced was PBMCs. Here the CDR3 reads CASSLGRGRPTEAFF. CDR3 coding DNA: TGTGCCAGCAGCCTCGGCAGGGGGCGCCCCACTGAAGCTTTCTTT.